One TCR beta chain is described in this entry. Antigen: not known. The data are from a study of regulatory T cells in long-lasting Graves disease. Across the whole study: Positivity for TSH receptor antibodies plus over 5 years of antithyroid drugs meant persistent Graves' disease. Study-level findings and limits: Persistent disease was associated with favored TRBV28 usage and with favored use of TRBJ1-2 and TRBJ2-5.

Time point meaning: persistent/refractory GD, antithyroid drugs over 5 years with positive TRAb. PBMCs were the source of the RNA used for TCR sequencing. Investigators prepared the TCR beta libraries by applying iRepertoire HTBI primers and Arm-PCR of CDR3 regions. As originally analysed: Across samples, 50 to 65 TRBV and 14 TRBJ segments were found. TCRdb ran MiXCR on the multiplex PCR reads and lists one entry per CDR3 protein. The V and J calls, along with clone size, are taken from TCRdb and not from the paper's own processing. In the table there are about 430,000 distinct CDR3 sequences, around 20% of which are singletons. V lost 3 bases and J lost 0; bases outside the gene matches: 3. The germline CDR1 and CDR2 sequences are LGHDT and YNNKEL (reference sequence). This CDR3 spans 16 amino acids.

The sequenced sample was peripheral blood mononuclear cells (PBMCs), obtained when the disease was refractory, from a patient treated with antithyroid drugs. V and J are TRBV3-1 and TRBJ2-2, with TRBD2 matching over 8 bases. This clonotype was obtained from a female donor with Graves disease. The CDR3 region is CASSQAGGTNTGELFF. The CDR3, as DNA: TGTGCCAGCAGCCAGGCGGGAGGTACGAACACCGGGGAGCTGTTTTTT.